A selection of T cell receptor beta chains follows, all from one sample in a study of shared clonotypes between healthy human individuals. Profiling relied on immunoSEQ multiplex PCR, and the TCRdb table lists in-frame clones only, not all of them. The sample records approximately 1.9 million clones, around 93% being singletons. Sequencing was done on a sample of naive CD8+ T cells from PBMCs. The receptor set was obtained from a man between 18 and 35 years old in good health. Some clones in this sample may be carry-over from other donors' samples. CDR3s include the opening cysteine and the closing phenylalanine or tryptophan. D genes are given only for firm matches.

>TRBJ2-3|TRBV5-3|NA
TGTGCCAGAAGCTTGCTGGGCGGGAAGTCTTATGATACGCAGTATTTT
CARSLLGGKSYDTQYF
>TRBJ1-4|TRBV15|NA
TGTGCCACCAGCGGAGAGGGGGCAACTAATGAAAAACTGTTTTTT
CATSGEGATNEKLFF
>TRBJ2-4|TRBV9|NA
TGTGCCAGCATTTTTCGCCGGCGGAGCCCCCTCTTAGCCAAAAACATTCAGTACTTC
CASIFRRRSPLLAKNIQYF
>TRBJ2-1|TRBV5-1|NA
TGCGCCAGCAGCTTGGCGGCCAGGGTAGGATACAATGAGCAGTTCTTC
CASSLAARVGYNEQFF
>TRBJ2-5|TRBV6-5|TRBD2
TGTGCCAGCAGTTCTCCCGACGCGGGAGGAGTGGAGACCCAGTACTTC
CASSSPDAGGVETQYF
>TRBJ2-7|TRBV29-1|NA
TGCAGCGTTTCGTGGAGTAGCTACGAGCAGTACTTC
CSVSWSSYEQYF
>TRBJ2-3|TRBV29-1|TRBD2
TGCAGCGTTGAGTGGCGGGGGGCGCAGTATTTT
CSVEWRGAQYF
>TRBJ2-1|TRBV29-1|NA
TGCAGCGTTGAATTACAGTACAATGAGCAGTTCTTC
CSVELQYNEQFF
>TRBJ2-7|TRBV28|NA
TGTGCCAGCAGTCCAATAGAGTTCTCCTACGAGCAGTACTTC
CASSPIEFSYEQYF
>TRBJ2-1|TRBV19|TRBD2
TGTGCCAGTAGTATCCGGGAGGGGGACAATGAGCAGTTCTTC
CASSIREGDNEQFF
>TRBJ2-1|TRBV11-3|TRBD2
TGTGCCAGCAGCTCACCGACTAGCGGGCATGAGCAGTTCTTC
CASSSPTSGHEQFF